This entry lists 19 T cell receptor beta chains sequenced from one sample in a study of T cells in Graves' hyperthyroidism and ophthalmopathy (dated by TCRdb to between 2018 and 2021). Library creation used multiplex PCR. Reads for this sample came from an Illumina HiSeq 2000. The TCR beta CDR3 regions were amplified from RNA transcripts. For the first round of RT-PCR on the TCR CDR3, the HTBI primer set was used together with the Qiagen OneStep RT-PCR kit. Starting from the raw public reads, TCRdb applied fastp trimming at Q25, assembled clones with MiXCR and retained in-frame beta chains. One record per CDR3 amino acid sequence lists the most common genes and DNA. This sample has about 680,000 distinct CDR3 sequences in its table, and about 35% of those were observed once. Of the sample, more than 25% is held by the ten largest clones. The sample comprised blood. The origin of the receptors is a woman aged 40 to 55 with Graves' hyperthyroidism.

The V call is TRBV24-1, the J call TRBJ2-3, with a tentative D call TRBD1 (5 bases). The V gene lost 2 bases and the J gene lost 3 bases, with 8 bases spanning the gap. Germline V CDR1 and CDR2: KGHDR, SFDVKD. This CDR3 is 14 amino acids long. CDR3 sequence (DNA): TGTGCCACCAGTGATTCGGCAGGGACAGATACGCAGTATTTT. Amino acids: CATSDSAGTDTQYF.

This clonotype was detected only a few times. The rearrangement uses TRBV29-1 and TRBJ1-3; possible D gene TRBD1, 5 bases. V lost 1 base and J 2 bases, leaving 12 bases between the germline ends. The germline gives CDR1 SQVTM, CDR2 ANQGSEA. This CDR3 region has 15 residues. CDR3 residues: CSVEAVRGAGNTIYF. CDR3 nucleotides: TGCAGCGTTGAAGCAGTGAGGGGTGCTGGAAACACCATATATTTT. The full variable domain, completed using reference TRBV29-1 and TRBJ1-3, is SAVISQKPSRDICQRGTSLTIQCQVDSQVTMMFWYRQQPGQSLTLIATANQGSEATYESGFVIDKFPISRPNLTFSTLTVSNMSPEDSSIYLCSVEAVRGAGNTIYFGEGSWLTVV.

This clonotype was seen at least ten times. The chain joins TRBV7-2 to TRBJ1-3; no clear D gene. This CDR3 is 16 amino acids long. The germline V and J ends were trimmed by 5 bases and 0 bases, with 14 bases remaining between them. CDR1 is SGHTA and CDR2 is FQGNSA in the germline V gene. CDR3 sequence: CASSLLWRTSGNTIYF. For the CDR3, the DNA is TGTGCCAGCAGCCTATTGTGGCGGACCTCTGGAAACACCATATATTTT.

This clonotype has just a few counts. The chain has TRBV7-9 and TRBJ1-3, with D unresolved. The CDR3 covers 12 residues. Germline CDR1 and CDR2: SEHNR and FQNEAQ (reference sequence). V was cut by 4 bases and J by 7 bases, with 8 bases left in between. As DNA, the CDR3 is TGTGCCAGCAGCTCGCGGTTCAACACCATATATTTT. Amino acids: CASSSRFNTIYF. Based on the CDR3 plus reference TRBV7-9 and TRBJ1-3, the full variable domain is DTGVSQNPRHKITKRGQNVTFRCDPISEHNRLYWYRQTLGQGPEFLTYFQNEAQLEKSRLLSDRFSAERPKGSFSTLEIQRTEQGDSAMYLCASSSRFNTIYFGEGSWLTVV.

The V gene is TRBV11-2, the J gene TRBJ2-2, with D unresolved. CDR1 is SGHAT and CDR2 is FQNNGV in the germline V gene. V lost 5 bases and J lost 4, with 14 bases in between. The CDR3 spans 15 residues. CDR3 DNA: TGTGCCAGCAGCGTTGAATTCGCGGCCACCGGGGAGCTGTTTTTT. Translated, it gives CASSVEFAATGELFF.

This clonotype was counted a few times. The chain combines TRBV25-1 with TRBJ2-7; no reliable D call. V dropped 3 bases and J dropped 0 bases, with 6 bases sitting between them. CDR3 length equals 13 residues. CDR1 and CDR2 (germline): MGHDK, SYGVNS. The CDR3 coding sequence is TGTGCCAGCAGTGACTTTAGCTCCTACGAGCAGTACTTC. Its protein is CASSDFSSYEQYF.

Remarks on this clonotype: It may be a read error: a sequence one base away is much more abundant. This chain connects TRBV7-9 to TRBJ2-7, with D perhaps TRBD2 (6 bases). CDR1 SEHNR and CDR2 FQNEAQ come from the germline V gene (reference sequence). The CDR3 totals 14 residues. The CDR3 DNA is TGTGCCGGCAGCTTAGCGGTGGAGGGGACGCGGCAGTACTTC. It is translated as CAGSLAVEGTRQYF.

The chain's CDR3 is CASSPAGTGGTTNYGYTF. In DNA, the CDR3 is TGTGCCAGCAGTCCAGCCGGGACAGGGGGCACCACTAACTATGGCTACACCTTC. J is TRBJ1-2 and V is TRBV4-2, with 12 bases matching TRBD1. The J segment lost 0 bases and the V segment lost 6 bases, leaving 11 bases of the junction unmatched. The CDR3 has 18 residues. Germline-derived CDR1 and CDR2 are LGHNA and YNFKEQ.

The V call is TRBV4-1, the J call TRBJ2-5; D is undetermined. V dropped 0 bases and J dropped 5 bases, with 10 bases sitting between them. Germline CDR1 is MGHRA and CDR2 is YSYEKL. The CDR3 covers 14 residues. The CDR3 protein is CASSQDLTPETQYF. The DNA of the CDR3 is TGCGCCAGCAGCCAAGATTTGACCCCGGAGACCCAGTACTTC.

This chain's CDR3 is CASSLGKNRGPESYNSPLHF. The CDR3 DNA reads TGTGCCAGCAGCTTAGGAAAAAACAGGGGTCCGGAGTCCTATAATTCACCCCTCCACTTT. J is TRBJ1-6 and V is TRBV7-9; 7 nucleotides align to TRBD1. V shed 1 base, J shed 1 base, and the junction held 13 bases outside the gene matches. CDR1 and CDR2 from the germline V gene are SEHNR and FQNEAQ (reference sequence). This CDR3 is built from 20 residues.

The genes are TRBV7-3 and TRBJ1-4; D call uncertain. Germline V gene sequence: CDR1 SGHTA, CDR2 FQGTGA. This CDR3 is built from 15 residues. Trimming left V 4 bases short and J 5 bases short, with 14 bases between. The CDR3 coding sequence is TGTGCCAGCAGCTCCTCACCGGCCTTCAATGAAAAACTGTTTTTT. It specifies CASSSSPAFNEKLFF.

V and J are TRBV12-3 or TRBV12-4 and TRBJ1-6; D might be TRBD1 (5 bases). Trimming removed 1 base at V and 13 bases at J, with 11 bases between. The CDR3 is 13 amino acids. CDR3 residues: CASSLDKGSPLHF. CDR3 in DNA: TGTGCCAGCAGTTTAGATAAGGGGTCCCCCCTCCACTTT.

The gene calls are TRBV6-1 and TRBJ1-1, with D unresolved. Between the trimmed V and J ends, which lost 5 bases and 4 bases, there was a span of 11 bases. CDR3 size: 13 residues. Germline values: CDR1 MNHNS, CDR2 SASEGT. CDR3 in DNA: TGTGCCAGCAGTCCCATTATGACCACTGAAGCTTTCTTT. Protein product: CASSPIMTTEAFF.

This clonotype was counted ten times or more. The chain links TRBV7-6 to TRBJ2-7, with TRBD2 matching over 7 bases. The junction had 3 bases not matched to a gene; V was cut back by 1 base and J by 6 bases. Germline lookup yields CDR1 SGHVS and CDR2 FNYEAQ. CDR3 length equals 13 residues. The CDR3 DNA is TGTGCCAGCAGCTTAGTGTTAGCGGGCGAGCAGTACTTC. Translating it yields CASSLVLAGEQYF.

This chain uses TRBV6-5 with TRBJ1-5, with 9 bases identical to TRBD1. The CDR3 covers 14 residues. With V trimmed by 4 bases and J by 7 bases, 5 bases remained unmatched. Germline-derived CDR1 and CDR2 are MNHEY and SVGAGI. CDR3 in DNA: TGTGCCAGCAGTTCACAGGGGGCTTCACAGCCCCAGCATTTT. Translated: CASSSQGASQPQHF.

This clonotype was detected only a few times. This chain joins TRBV6-5 and TRBJ1-1; D is unclear. Germline V gene lookup returns CDR1 MNHEY and CDR2 SVGAGI. The V gene lost 6 bases and the J gene lost 1 base, with 9 bases spanning the gap. The CDR3 covers 13 residues. The DNA of the CDR3 is TGTGCCAGCAGCCGGCCGGGGAACACTGAAGCTTTCTTT. Its translation: CASSRPGNTEAFF.

The chain couples TRBV5-1 to TRBJ2-2; D is unresolved. This CDR3 contains 15 residues. V dropped 2 bases and J dropped 1 base, with 9 bases sitting between them. CDR1 and CDR2 from the germline V gene are SGHRS and YFSETQ. The DNA for the CDR3 is TGCGCCAGCAGCTTCAGGCCAGGGAACACCGGGGAGCTGTTTTTT. Protein product: CASSFRPGNTGELFF.

This clonotype was observed at least ten times. V and J are TRBV29-1 and TRBJ2-7; TRBD1 agrees at 7 bases. The ends lost 5 bases at V and 5 bases at J; junction bases unmatched: 12. The CDR3 totals 14 residues. The germline CDR1 and CDR2 sequences are SQVTM and ANQGSEA. The DNA for the CDR3 is TGCAGCGTTACTACACAGGGGCCCGTGGACGAGCAGTACTTC. This encodes CSVTTQGPVDEQYF.

For this clonotype: A clone one base away is much larger, so this may be a read error. This chain links TRBV10-3 with TRBJ2-5; D might be TRBD2 (5 bases). Trimming pared 6 bases from V and 7 bases from J, leaving 21 bases between. This CDR3 has 15 amino acids. Germline CDR1 and CDR2: ENHRY and SYGVKD. CDR3 in DNA: TGTGCCATCAGCCCAGCACAAACCGGAGGTTGGACCCAGTACTTC. Protein sequence: CAISPAQTGGWTQYF.